This TCR beta chain was obtained from a study of T cell clonotyping in hematopoietic cell transplantation. As for time point: recipient sample about 28 days before transplant, after cytoreduction. With respect to this clone: Its antigen is currently unknown.

Study outcomes and limitations: Recipient TCR diversity dropped after transplant; expanded clonotypes rose from day 30 to 180. No sorting was done, leaving CD4 and CD8 contributions mixed.

Trimming removed 4 bases at V and 6 bases at J, with 12 bases between. This CDR3 region has 14 residues. Germline values: CDR1 SGHTA, CDR2 FQGNSA. Profiled with immunoSEQ multiplex PCR; TCRdb holds only in-frame clones, not every one. The repertoire holds tens of thousands of clones, more than 85% seen once, with around 2.3% in the top ten. Sequenced material: peripheral blood mononuclear cells, taken before stem cell transplant. The sequence derives from a man aged 45-60 years with acute myeloid leukemia. Some clones in this sample may be carry-over from other donors' samples. The chain employs TRBV7-2 and TRBJ2-2; D is ambiguous. The CDR3 DNA is TGTGCCAGCAGCTATGGAATCGGCGCCGGGGAGCTGTTTTTT. It translates to CASSYGIGAGELFF.